This T cell receptor beta chain was obtained from a study of cytomegalovirus exposure and HLA in healthy donors. PCR primers comprised 60 Vbeta and 13 Jbeta primers. Repertoires were generated with immunoSEQ multiplex PCR, while TCRdb's copy carries only in-frame clones and drops some. The repertoire holds some 96,000 clones, with roughly three quarters as singletons. From germline, CDR1 is SGDLS and CDR2 YYNGEE. The V segment lost 4 bases and the J segment 9 bases; nucleotides outside the gene matches: 8. The CDR3 is 13 residues long. With respect to this clone: The antigen is not known.

Study observations and caveats: In a later analysis, HLA-associated TCR beta chains were more clonally expanded than equally common others. Across all donors, roughly uniform sequencing depth was an assumption of the presence/absence analyses.

This receptor was obtained from a female donor in good health and CMV-seronegative. Sequencing used PBMCs. The chain couples TRBV9 to TRBJ2-5; 8 nucleotides line up with TRBD2. This CDR3 is CASSYLPGGAQYF. The CDR3 coding sequence is TGTGCCAGCAGCTACCTGCCCGGGGGGGCCCAGTACTTC.